A selection of T cell receptor beta chains follows, all from one sample in a study of T cell responses to AZD1222 COVID-19 vaccine. Generated by immunoSEQ multiplex PCR, the TCRdb table keeps only in-frame clones and is missing some. The sample has tens of thousands of clones; 75% to 90% are singletons. Specimen: peripheral blood, collected on day 0 of AZD1222 vaccination. These receptors were obtained from an adult in good health. The CDR3 runs from the conserved cysteine through the conserved F or W. A D gene is named only where the DNA matches it firmly. Size is omitted from some rows. Given values are once, few, many or a class for expanded clones.

TRBD1 NA TRBJ1-6 TRBV6-6 CASSDDREHSPLHF TGTGCCAGCAGCGACGACAGGGAGCATTCACCCCTCCACTTT
TRBD1 NA TRBJ1-1 TRBV19 CASGGQASEAFF TGTGCCAGTGGGGGACAGGCCTCTGAAGCTTTCTTT
NA NA TRBJ2-7 TRBV29-1 CSVRPLRGNHYEQYF TGCAGCGTCCGGCCACTTCGGGGAAATCATTACGAGCAGTACTTC
TRBD2 NA TRBJ2-2 TRBV5-1 CASSLAPSGVDGELFF TGCGCCAGCAGCTTGGCCCCCAGCGGGGTAGACGGGGAGCTGTTTTTT
TRBD2 NA TRBJ2-1 TRBV6-5 CASSTLWREKNEQFF TGTGCCAGCAGTACCCTCTGGCGGGAGAAAAATGAGCAGTTCTTC
TRBD1 NA TRBJ1-2 TRBV24-1 CATSDGRKQGYGYTF TGTGCCACCAGTGATGGCCGGAAACAGGGGTATGGCTACACCTTC
TRBD2 NA TRBJ2-1 TRBV6-2/TRBV6-3 CASSPPLAYISNEQFF TGTGCCAGCAGCCCTCCACTAGCGTACATAAGCAATGAGCAGTTCTTC
NA NA TRBJ2-7 TRBV29-1 CSEGNTYEQYF TGCAGCGAAGGCAACACCTACGAGCAGTACTTC
NA NA TRBJ2-7 TRBV2 CASSEFDYSYEQYF TGTGCCAGCAGTGAATTCGACTACTCCTACGAGCAGTACTTC
NA NA TRBJ2-5 TRBV12-3/TRBV12-4 CASSLKETQYF TGTGCCAGCAGTTTAAAAGAGACCCAGTACTTC
NA NA TRBJ2-7 TRBV6-5 CASRPGHSSYEQYF TGTGCCAGCAGACCGGGACACAGCTCCTACGAGCAGTACTTC
NA NA TRBJ1-2 TRBV4-3 CASSLLTGGNYGYTF TGCGCCAGCAGCCTCCTAACTGGGGGTAACTATGGCTACACCTTC
TRBD1 once TRBJ1-2 TRBV7-8 CASSVSGGRGYGYTF TGTGCCAGCAGCGTATCAGGGGGACGGGGCTATGGCTACACCTTC
TRBD1 NA TRBJ1-1 TRBV11-2 CASSSLHTGANTEAFF TGTGCCAGCAGCTCGCTTCACACAGGGGCAAACACTGAAGCTTTCTTT
NA once TRBJ1-1 TRBV5-5 CASSLVTGTLNTEAFF TGTGCCAGCAGCTTGGTCACAGGGACTCTGAACACTGAAGCTTTCTTT
NA NA TRBJ1-2 TRBV11-2 CASSQGSGANYGYTF TGTGCCAGCAGCCAGGGGTCGGGAGCTAACTATGGCTACACCTTC
NA NA TRBJ1-6 TRBV6-5 CASSYSTAGNSPLHF TGTGCCAGCAGTTACTCGACCGCCGGGAATTCACCCCTCCACTTT
TRBD1 NA TRBJ2-1 TRBV18 CASSPGQGSNEQFF TGTGCCAGCTCACCGGGACAGGGATCCAATGAGCAGTTCTTC
NA NA TRBJ2-7 TRBV11-2 CASSTTGTAYEQYF TGTGCCAGCAGCACTACCGGGACCGCCTACGAGCAGTACTTC
NA NA TRBJ1-2 TRBV9 CASSVGRAPDYGYTF TGTGCCAGCAGCGTAGGCAGGGCACCCGACTATGGCTACACCTTC
NA NA TRBJ2-1 TRBV29-1 CSVEDPVRSYNEQFF TGCAGCGTTGAAGATCCGGTGAGATCCTACAATGAGCAGTTCTTC
TRBD1 NA TRBJ1-6 TRBV6-1 CASSESWTGANSPLHF TGTGCCAGCAGTGAATCCTGGACAGGGGCGAACTCACCCCTCCACTTT
NA NA TRBJ2-1 TRBV19 CASSIVYILTGTDFTSYNEQFF TGTGCCAGTAGTATAGTGTATATCTTGACAGGTACCGACTTTACTTCCTACAATGAGCAGTTCTTC
NA once TRBJ2-1 TRBV4-3 CASSQEGDYSYNEQFF TGCGCCAGCAGCCAAGAAGGTGATTACTCCTACAATGAGCAGTTCTTC
TRBD2 NA TRBJ2-5 TRBV14 CASSPGLTLSQQETQYF TGTGCCAGCAGCCCGGGACTAACTCTGAGCCAACAAGAGACCCAGTACTTC
TRBD1 NA TRBJ2-7 TRBV5-5 CASSLLGQGVYEQYF TGTGCCAGCAGCTTGCTTGGACAGGGGGTCTACGAGCAGTACTTC
NA NA TRBJ1-6 TRBV5-1 CASSLQGSSNSPLHF TGCGCCAGCAGCCTACAGGGAAGTAGCAATTCACCCCTCCACTTT
NA NA TRBJ1-2 TRBV4-3 CASSRGGISYGYTF TGCGCCAGCAGCCGTGGGGGAATTAGCTATGGCTACACCTTC
TRBD1 NA TRBJ1-2 TRBV29-1 CSVEGQGPGYTF TGCAGCGTTGAGGGACAGGGACCTGGCTACACCTTC
TRBD1 NA TRBJ1-5 TRBV6-5 CASSYGTGSSQPQHF TGTGCCAGCAGCTACGGGACAGGGTCCTCCCAGCCCCAGCATTTT
NA few TRBJ2-1 TRBV7-6 CASSLGTDINNEQFF TGTGCCAGCAGCTTAGGGACAGATATAAACAATGAGCAGTTCTTC
TRBD1 NA TRBJ1-4 TRBV27 CASSSRGSNEKLFF TGTGCCAGCAGTAGCAGGGGGTCTAATGAAAAACTGTTTTTT
NA NA TRBJ1-1 TRBV5-1 CASSLSKGTSKMNTEAFF TGCGCCAGCAGCTTGAGTAAGGGGACGTCGAAGATGAACACTGAAGCTTTCTTT
NA once TRBJ2-1 TRBV10-3 CAISRAAPVNEQFF TGTGCCATCAGTCGCGCCGCACCCGTAAATGAGCAGTTCTTC
NA NA TRBJ2-7 TRBV11-3 CASSLDPGASYEQYF TGTGCCAGCAGCTTAGATCCTGGGGCGTCCTACGAGCAGTACTTC
TRBD2 NA TRBJ2-1 TRBV19 CASSPGLAGVDEQFF TGTGCCAGTAGCCCGGGACTAGCGGGAGTGGATGAGCAGTTCTTC
NA NA TRBJ2-1 TRBV5-6 CASSLFSGGYNEQFF TGTGCCAGCAGCTTGTTTAGCGGAGGATACAATGAGCAGTTCTTC
TRBD1 NA TRBJ1-6 TRBV6-5 CASSYGDRDSPLHF TGTGCCAGCAGTTACGGGGACAGGGATTCACCCCTCCACTTT
NA NA TRBJ1-4 TRBV9 CASSVQEHNEKLFF TGTGCCAGCAGCGTACAGGAACATAATGAAAAACTGTTTTTT
TRBD1 NA TRBJ1-1 TRBV9 CASSVVETGGIGAFF TGTGCCAGCAGCGTAGTAGAGACAGGGGGCATTGGAGCTTTCTTT
TRBD2 NA TRBJ2-1 TRBV9 CASSASGTGNEQFF TGTGCCAGCAGCGCGAGCGGGACCGGCAATGAGCAGTTCTTC
NA NA TRBJ1-5 TRBV30 CAWRVSGQTSNQPQHF TGTGCCTGGAGGGTGAGCGGGCAAACGAGCAATCAGCCCCAGCATTTT
TRBD1 NA TRBJ1-5 TRBV4-1 CASSQDKGQNNQPQHF TGCGCCAGCAGCCAAGATAAGGGACAGAACAATCAGCCCCAGCATTTT
TRBD1 NA TRBJ2-5 TRBV7-9 CASSPAWDSTNQETQYF TGTGCCAGCAGCCCGGCTTGGGACAGCACAAATCAAGAGACCCAGTACTTC
NA NA TRBJ1-6 TRBV2 CASSTASSYNSPLHF TGTGCCAGTTCGACGGCGAGCTCCTATAATTCACCCCTCCACTTT
TRBD2 NA TRBJ2-1 TRBV29-1 CSEGLAGGEGEQFF TGCAGCGAAGGACTAGCGGGAGGGGAGGGTGAGCAGTTCTTC
NA once TRBJ2-1 TRBV18 CASSPGTPYNEQFF TGTGCCAGCTCCCCCGGGACACCCTACAATGAGCAGTTCTTC
NA NA TRBJ1-5 TRBV7-9 CASSLGLHQPQHF TGTGCCAGCAGCTTAGGACTCCATCAGCCCCAGCATTTT
NA NA TRBJ2-1 TRBV6-5 CASSIQAYNEQFF TGTGCCAGCAGTATACAGGCTTACAATGAGCAGTTCTTC
NA NA TRBJ2-7 TRBV27 CASRLAPSSYEQYF TGTGCCAGCAGGCTGGCTCCGAGCTCCTACGAGCAGTACTTC
NA NA TRBJ2-1 TRBV14 CASSPRGWNEQFF TGTGCCAGCAGCCCCCGGGGGTGGAATGAGCAGTTCTTC
TRBD2 NA TRBJ2-6 TRBV5-1 CASSPPVRGRSGANVLTF TGCGCCAGCAGCCCCCCCGTTCGCGGGAGGTCTGGGGCCAACGTCCTGACTTTC
NA few TRBJ2-3 TRBV27 CATQGPTDTQYF TGTGCCACCCAAGGGCCCACAGATACGCAGTATTTT
TRBD2 NA TRBJ2-3 TRBV18 CASSPGPTSGRDTQYF TGTGCCAGCTCACCAGGCCCCACTAGCGGGAGGGATACGCAGTATTTT
NA NA TRBJ1-1 TRBV27 CASKEGTEAFF TGTGCCAGCAAGGAGGGGACTGAAGCTTTCTTT
NA NA TRBJ1-1 TRBV5-4 CASSREFGNTEAFF TGTGCCAGCAGCCGCGAGTTCGGGAACACTGAAGCTTTCTTT
NA NA TRBJ1-2 TRBV6-5 CASTTPGEGYTF TGTGCCAGCACCACCCCAGGGGAGGGCTACACCTTC
NA NA TRBJ1-1 TRBV29-1 CSGGLGSDTEAFF TGCAGCGGGGGACTGGGCAGTGACACTGAAGCTTTCTTT
TRBD1 few TRBJ1-4 TRBV7-8 CASSPRQGPSEKLFF TGTGCCAGCAGCCCCCGACAGGGACCCAGTGAAAAACTGTTTTTT
NA NA TRBJ1-1 TRBV6-5 CASSYSLTSITEAFF TGTGCCAGCAGTTACTCGCTAACGTCTATCACTGAAGCTTTCTTT